This entry concerns a single T cell receptor beta chain. The sample comes from a study of human T cells and chemical hapten exposure. Trimming removed 1 base from V and 6 bases from J; junction bases left unmatched: 5. This CDR3 contains 15 residues. Germline V gene sequence: CDR1 KGHSH, CDR2 LQKENI. Indicated time point: patch test 2, 6 weeks after DPC sensitization. Indicated treatment: therapeutic diphenylcyclopropenone sensitization with weekly scalp DPC. TCRdb used MiXCR to reprocess the RACE reads, holding one entry per CDR3 protein. The table records 75,000 to 90,000 distinct CDR3 sequences, roughly a tenth of them present only once.

The chain recombines TRBV18 with TRBJ1-1; 10 nucleotides line up with TRBD1. This receptor was obtained from a woman aged 45-60 years with alopecia areata. Some clones in this sample may be carry-over from other donors' samples. Material: whole blood, obtained in connection with sensitization to the hapten diphenylcyclopropenone (DPC). CDR3 coding DNA: TGTGCCAGCTCACCACTGGGACAGGGGTTACCTGAAGCTTTCTTT. Its protein product is CASSPLGQGLPEAFF.